One sample yielded the 16 T cell receptor beta chains listed below, sequenced in a study of shared clonotypes between healthy human individuals. Method: immunoSEQ multiplex PCR; TCRdb's copy keeps in-frame clones and lacks some. Among some 2,000,000 clones listed, almost 96% were seen once. The sequencing sample was made of naive CD4+ T cells sorted from blood. Stated subset: CD45RA+ positively selected. The source is a man in his late teens or twenties in good health.

The gene calls are TRBV5-1 and TRBJ1-2; 7 nucleotides match TRBD1. The CDR3 contains 16 residues. V trimming: 4 bases; J trimming: 7 bases; junction bases outside the gene matches: 16. The germline V gene encodes CDR1 SGHRS and CDR2 YFSETQ. CDR3 sequence: CASSKGQTGYGSGYTF. The CDR3 nucleotides read TGCGCCAGCAGCAAGGGACAGACCGGCTACGGGAGTGGCTACACCTTC.

The CDR3 sequence: CASSSPDRSKNIQYF. DNA of the CDR3: TGTGCCAGCAGTTCTCCCGACCGATCCAAAAACATTCAGTACTTC. The V call is TRBV6-6, the J call TRBJ2-4; no clear D. Trimming shortened V by 4 bases and J by 2 bases, and 12 bases separated the two germline ends. There are 15 residues in the CDR3. Germline V gene sequence: CDR1 MNHNY, CDR2 SVGAGI (reference sequence).

V and J are TRBV2 and TRBJ2-7; the D gene is possibly TRBD1 (5 bases). CDR1 and CDR2 (germline): SNHLY, FYNNEI. CDR3 length: 15 amino acids. Between the trimmed V and J ends, which lost 4 bases and 4 bases, there was a span of 17 bases. CDR3 loop: CASSAGLGQGYEQYF. The CDR3 DNA sequence: TGTGCCAGCAGTGCAGGGTTGGGGCAAGGATACGAGCAGTACTTC.

The chain uses TRBV5-1 and TRBJ2-2, with 10 bases fitting TRBD2. CDR1 SGHRS and CDR2 YFSETQ come from the germline V gene. This CDR3 has 16 residues. The junction had 6 bases not matched to a gene; V was cut back by 0 bases and J by 7 bases. CDR3: CASSLDLAGVSGELFF. The CDR3 DNA is TGCGCCAGCAGCTTGGACCTAGCGGGAGTAAGCGGGGAGCTGTTTTTT.

The chain couples TRBV28 to TRBJ2-7; the D gene is possibly TRBD1 (5 bases). The CDR3 contains 13 residues. The V gene's germline CDR1 is MDHEN and CDR2 SYDVKM. V was clipped by 6 bases and J by 2 bases, with 11 bases between them. For the CDR3, the DNA is TGTGCCAGCAGCCCAGACAGCGCCTACGAGCAGTACTTC. Protein product: CASSPDSAYEQYF.

The CDR3 DNA reads TGTGCCATCAGTGGGGCGGGGATAACCAAAAACATTCAGTACTTC. It specifies CAISGAGITKNIQYF. V gene TRBV10-3 combines with J gene TRBJ2-4; TRBD2 might be the D (6 bases). The CDR3 has 15 residues. Germline CDR1 and CDR2: ENHRY and SYGVKD. V dropped 4 bases and J dropped 2 bases, with 12 bases sitting between them.

V and J are TRBV28 and TRBJ2-5; TRBD1 matches at 8 bases. This CDR3 has 12 amino acids. With V trimmed by 5 bases and J by 7 bases, 3 bases remained unmatched. CDR1 is MDHEN and CDR2 is SYDVKM in the germline V gene. The CDR3 bases are TGTGCCAGCAGTCTGGGGACAGGGACCCAGTACTTC. Translation: CASSLGTGTQYF.

Turning to this clone: One end of the junction does not line up with germline, which may come from a read error. The chain couples TRBV7-7 to TRBJ2-1, with 9 bases aligning to TRBD2. Per germline, CDR1 SSHAT and CDR2 FNYEAQ (reference sequence). CDR3 length: 16 residues. DNA for the CDR3: TGTGCTAGCAGCTTAAGTTTGACTAGCGGCTACAATGAGCAGTTCTTC. Its protein is CASSLSLTSGYNEQFF.

V and J are TRBV11-2 and TRBJ2-2; D tentatively fits TRBD1 or TRBD2 (6 bases each). Per germline, CDR1 SGHAT and CDR2 FQNNGV. V was trimmed by 7 bases and J by 6 bases, leaving 24 bases between them. The CDR3 has 17 amino acids. As DNA, the CDR3 is TGTGCCAGCACCCTTTCCGGGGGCAGGAGTTACGCCGGGGAGCTGTTTTTT. This translates into CASTLSGGRSYAGELFF.

The chain recombines TRBV9 with TRBJ1-5; maybe TRBD1 (6 bases). V lost 4 bases and J 1 base, leaving 9 bases between the germline ends. The CDR3 totals 14 residues. Germline-derived CDR1 and CDR2 are SGDLS and YYNGEE. Here the CDR3 reads CASSRGSSNQPQHF. For the CDR3, the DNA is TGTGCCAGCAGCAGGGGGTCGAGCAATCAGCCCCAGCATTTT.

The chain recombines TRBV30 with TRBJ2-5; D uncertain. V shed 1 base and J shed 2 bases, with 8 bases lying between them. Germline V lookup: CDR1 GTSNPN, CDR2 SVGIG (reference sequence). This CDR3 has 13 amino acids. The CDR3, as DNA: TGTGCCTGGAGTGCCGGGTTTCAAGAGACCCAGTACTTC. Its protein product is CAWSAGFQETQYF.

CDR3 sequence: CASSEALAGETQYF. CDR3 nucleotide sequence: TGTGCCAGCAGTGAAGCTTTGGCGGGAGAGACCCAGTACTTC. The V and J genes are TRBV2 and TRBJ2-5, with D possibly being TRBD2 (5 bases). The germline V and J ends were trimmed by 0 bases and 4 bases, with 9 bases remaining between them. From germline, CDR1 is SNHLY and CDR2 FYNNEI. This CDR3 has 14 amino acids.

The V call is TRBV28, the J call TRBJ1-2; 8 nucleotides agree with TRBD1. This CDR3 is 13 amino acids long. The trim removed 9 bases at V and 4 bases at J, leaving 7 bases unmatched. Germline V lookup: CDR1 MDHEN, CDR2 SYDVKM. The CDR3 nucleotides are TGTGCCAGTACAATCACAGGGGGCTATGGCTACACCTTC. Its protein is CASTITGGYGYTF.

The CDR3, as DNA: TGTGCCAGCAGCCAAAACCGAGGGGGGGATACGCAGTATTTT. Its translation: CASSQNRGGDTQYF. The genes are TRBV11-2 and TRBJ2-3; D is tentatively TRBD1 or TRBD2 (6 bases each). The CDR3 sequence is 14 residues long. Looked up from germline, CDR1 is SGHAT and CDR2 is FQNNGV. Trimming pared 5 bases from V and 6 bases from J, leaving 15 bases between.

The genes are TRBV11-2 and TRBJ1-4; D is unresolved. CDR1 and CDR2 from the germline V gene are SGHAT and FQNNGV. V shed 4 bases and J shed 14 bases, with 14 bases lying between them. CDR3 length: 12 residues. The CDR3 coding sequence is TGTGCCAGCAGCTCCCCAAGTGGGAGGCTGTTTTTT. Amino acids: CASSSPSGRLFF.

CDR3 DNA: TGTGCCAGCAAAGACAGGGCGAGGGAAGAGACCCAGTACTTC. It is translated as CASKDRAREETQYF. The V call is TRBV6-6, the J call TRBJ2-5; 7 positions match TRBD1. The V gene's germline CDR1 is MNHNY and CDR2 SVGAGI (reference sequence). CDR3 length: 14 amino acids. The ends lost 7 bases at V and 3 bases at J; junction bases unmatched: 8.